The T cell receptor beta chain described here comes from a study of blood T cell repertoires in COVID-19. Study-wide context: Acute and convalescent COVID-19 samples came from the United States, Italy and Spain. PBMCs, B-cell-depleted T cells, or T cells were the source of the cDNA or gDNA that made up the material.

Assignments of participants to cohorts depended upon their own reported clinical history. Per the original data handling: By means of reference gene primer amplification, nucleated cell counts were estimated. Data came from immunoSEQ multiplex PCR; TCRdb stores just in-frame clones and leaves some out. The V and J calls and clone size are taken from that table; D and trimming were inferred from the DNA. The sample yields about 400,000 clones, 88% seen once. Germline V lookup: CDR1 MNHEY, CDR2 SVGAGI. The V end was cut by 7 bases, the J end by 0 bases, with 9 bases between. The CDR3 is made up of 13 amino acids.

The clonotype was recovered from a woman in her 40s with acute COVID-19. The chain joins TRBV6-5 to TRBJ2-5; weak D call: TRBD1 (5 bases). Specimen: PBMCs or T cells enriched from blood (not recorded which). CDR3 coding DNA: TGTGCCAGCATGGACAACTACCAAGAGACCCAGTACTTC. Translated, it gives CASMDNYQETQYF.